This T cell receptor (beta chain) emerged from a study of T-cell memory formation after mild COVID-19. A single record per CDR3 protein comes from TCRdb applying MiXCR to the 5' RACE reads. The data contain approximately 430,000 distinct CDR3 sequences, around 22% of them singletons. This clonotype appeared a few times. The sequence was collected from an adult woman who had mild COVID-19 (a few samples of this study predate the infection). Cell type and time point are not known. Source material: PBMCs or a T cell subset sorted from them (not recorded which).

DNA for the CDR3: TGCAGCGTTGGGGACAGGGAGGACTATGGCTACACCTTC. The encoded protein is CSVGDREDYGYTF. The chain carries TRBV29-1 and TRBJ1-2, with TRBD1 matching 9 bases. CDR3 size: 13 residues. Trimming at V came to 4 bases and at J to 3 bases, leaving 3 bases not matched to a gene. The germline V gene has CDR1 SQVTM and CDR2 ANQGSEA. Full variable domain (outside the CDR3, taken from reference TRBV29-1 and TRBJ1-2): SAVISQKPSRDICQRGTSLTIQCQVDSQVTMMFWYRQQPGQSLTLIATANQGSEATYESGFVIDKFPISRPNLTFSTLTVSNMSPEDSSIYLCSVGDREDYGYTFGSGTRLTVV.